The 5 T cell receptor beta chains below come from one sample, sequenced in a study of cytomegalovirus exposure and HLA in healthy donors. Amplification used 60 Vbeta primers and 13 Jbeta primers. Produced via immunoSEQ multiplex PCR; TCRdb's table is partial and in-frame only. The sample shows about 170,000 clones, approximately 81% of them seen only once. Material: PBMCs. These receptors were obtained from a woman between 50 and 59 years old in good health and CMV-seronegative.

The sample holds a few counts of this clone. The chain joins TRBV7-6 to TRBJ2-2; D gene uncertain. The CDR3 is made up of 13 amino acids. The germline V and J ends were trimmed by 2 bases and 7 bases, with 8 bases remaining between them. Germline values: CDR1 SGHVS, CDR2 FNYEAQ. The CDR3 spells CASSLSPVGELFF. The CDR3 DNA is TGTGCCAGCAGCTTAAGCCCGGTCGGGGAGCTGTTTTTT.

V usage is TRBV4-1 and J usage is TRBJ2-1, with 10 nucleotides matching TRBD2. Germline V gene sequence: CDR1 MGHRA, CDR2 YSYEKL. The CDR3 consists of 18 residues. Unmatched junction bases numbered 5, after V lost 0 bases and J lost 0 bases. The CDR3 spells CASSQDPPSGSSYNEQFF. CDR3 nucleotide sequence: TGCGCCAGCAGCCAAGATCCGCCTAGCGGGAGCTCCTACAATGAGCAGTTCTTC.

V and J are TRBV6-5 and TRBJ2-5; perhaps TRBD1 as D (5 bases). The J call may be mistaken, given a closer DNA end match to TRBJ2-7. CDR1 is MNHEY, CDR2 SVGAGI, per germline. The CDR3 has 13 amino acids. The CDR3 here is CASSRQFSYEQYF. CDR3 nucleotides: TGTGCCAGCAGTCGACAGTTTTCCTACGAGCAGTACTTC.

A single count supports this clone. The genes are TRBV9 and TRBJ2-5; perhaps TRBD1 as D (5 bases). TRBJ2-7 matches the DNA end more closely, so the J call is doubtful. This CDR3 comprises 14 residues. In germline, CDR1 is SGDLS, CDR2 YYNGEE. The CDR3 nucleotides read TGTGCCAGCAGCGTAGTCGACAGCCCCTACGAGCAGTACTTC. It specifies CASSVVDSPYEQYF.

The J gene is TRBJ2-1, the V gene TRBV27, with 13 bases fitting TRBD2. The germline CDR1 and CDR2 sequences are MNHEY and SMNVEV (reference sequence). V lost 4 bases and J lost 6; bases outside the gene matches: 3. The CDR3 is 15 amino acids. This CDR3 is CASSSGLAGFNEQFF. The CDR3 DNA reads as TGTGCCAGCAGTTCGGGACTAGCGGGATTCAATGAGCAGTTCTTC.